This T cell receptor (beta chain) was captured by sequencing in a study of blood T cell repertoires in COVID-19. As for the study in general: Whether acute or convalescent, the COVID-19 samples came from the United States, Italy and Spain. The analysed material was cDNA or gDNA that came from T cells, B-cell-depleted T cells, or PBMCs.

In the original analysis: Counts of nucleated cells, estimated from reference gene primer amplification, were obtained. Clones were sequenced by immunoSEQ multiplex PCR, and TCRdb holds only the in-frame ones, with some missing. Clone size and the V and J calls come from that table; the DNA yielded D and trimming. The table includes about 160,000 clones, around 90% detected once. Germline V lookup: CDR1 SGDLS, CDR2 YYNGEE. The V and J ends lost 2 bases and 1 base, in that order; junction bases with no gene match: 2. The CDR3 spans 14 residues. The sequence was collected from a man between 18 and 35 years old with acute or convalescent COVID-19. The sequenced material came from peripheral blood. The J gene is TRBJ1-1, the V gene TRBV9, with TRBD1 matching over 7 bases. The CDR3 DNA is TGTGCCAGCAGCGTCCGACAGGGGAACACTGAAGCTTTCTTT. It is translated as CASSVRQGNTEAFF.